This T cell receptor beta chain was observed in a study of blood T cell repertoires in COVID-19. Study details: Material from acute and convalescent COVID-19 was sourced from the United States, Italy and Spain.

In regard to this clone: Other nucleotide sequences from this sample produce the same CDR3.

Original handling: Cell counts per sample came from amplifying reference gene primers. This table comes from immunoSEQ multiplex PCR, and its TCRdb copy is limited to in-frame clones, with some not included. V, J and clone size derive from that table, while D and trimming were established from the DNA sequence. The sample shows approximately 400,000 clones, about four fifths of them seen only once. Germline V gives CDR1 SGHRS, CDR2 YFSETQ. The V gene lost 0 bases and the J gene lost 7 bases, with 10 bases spanning the gap. The CDR3 is 13 amino acids. Sequencing was done on a sample of peripheral blood. The sequence was obtained from a human donor with acute or convalescent COVID-19. The donor label of this sample is uncertain. The chain is built from TRBV5-1 and TRBJ1-2; TRBD1 might be the D (6 bases). The CDR3 DNA reads TGCGCCAGCAGCTTGGTACAGGGTGGTGGCTACACCTTC. Residues: CASSLVQGGGYTF.